These 16 T cell receptor beta chains were sequenced from one sample in a study of blood T cell repertoires in COVID-19. Some clones are missing from TCRdb's copy, which holds only in-frame ones; the method was immunoSEQ multiplex PCR. The data contain 290,000 or so clones, roughly 90% of them seen just once; the ten biggest clones take up approximately 2.2%. The material sequenced was peripheral blood. The receptors originated from a man aged 18 to 35 with active or convalescent COVID-19.

Concerning this clone itself: This sample includes further DNA sequences coding for the same CDR3. The chain has TRBV12-3 or TRBV12-4 and TRBJ1-1; D is unclear. The CDR3 sequence is 11 residues long. The V end lost 6 bases, the J end lost 5 bases, and 7 bases lay between the germline ends. The CDR3 DNA is TGTGCCAGCAGCCTCAGAACTGAAGCTTTCTTT. This sequence encodes CASSLRTEAFF.

The chain is built from TRBV28 and TRBJ1-2, with 11 bases that match TRBD1. Trimming took 5 bases from V and 5 from J; bases not matched to a gene: 16. CDR1 is MDHEN, CDR2 SYDVKM, per germline. The CDR3 length is 18 residues. The CDR3 DNA is TGTGCCAGCAGTCCCCGTATCCCCGGGACAGGGGGTCAATATGGCTACACCTTC. This encodes CASSPRIPGTGGQYGYTF.

This clone showed up just once. Here the CDR3 DNA reads TGTGCCAGCAGCTCTAGGACACTGAACACTGAAGCTTTCTTT. This sequence encodes CASSSRTLNTEAFF. This chain connects TRBV7-9 to TRBJ1-1; D is possibly TRBD1 (5 bases). The CDR3 spans 14 residues. Germline V gene data show CDR1 as SEHNR and CDR2 as FQNEAQ (reference sequence). Deletions cut 4 bases from V and 0 bases from J, with 9 bases between.

The V call is TRBV11-3, the J call TRBJ2-2, with D uncertain. Per germline, CDR1 SGHNT and CDR2 YENEEA. The CDR3 length is 15 residues. Deletions cut 2 bases from V and 5 bases from J, with 12 bases between. The CDR3 region is CASSLSAVSTGELFF. The CDR3 DNA sequence: TGTGCCAGCAGCTTAAGTGCAGTATCAACCGGGGAGCTGTTTTTT.

The chain couples TRBV7-6 to TRBJ1-1; a weak D match, TRBD1 (5 bases). Trimming shortened V by 5 bases and J by 7 bases, and 17 bases separated the two germline ends. CDR3 length equals 14 residues. Per germline, CDR1 SGHVS and CDR2 FNYEAQ. CDR3 protein: CASSPQGGLDEAFF. The CDR3 bases are TGTGCCAGCAGCCCCCAGGGAGGGCTAGATGAAGCTTTCTTT.

CDR3 sequence: CASSILRLAGGLTGELFF. The CDR3 DNA is TGTGCCAGTAGTATCCTTAGACTAGCGGGAGGGCTCACCGGGGAGCTGTTTTTT. This sequence joins TRBV19 and TRBJ2-2; 14 nucleotides agree with TRBD2. Germline CDR1 LNHDA, CDR2 SQIVND (reference sequence). The CDR3 length is 18 residues. Trimming at V came to 3 bases and at J to 4 bases, leaving 7 bases not matched to a gene.

This clone was counted a few times. The CDR3 reads CASSASSYEQYF. The CDR3 DNA sequence: TGTGCCAGCAGTGCTAGCTCCTACGAGCAGTACTTC. This chain joins TRBV2 and TRBJ2-7, with no clear D. The CDR3 covers 12 residues. V was cut by 4 bases and J by 0 bases, with 4 bases left in between. Germline V CDR1 and CDR2: SNHLY, FYNNEI.

The CDR3 loop reads CASREWTDLYGYTF. The CDR3 coding sequence is TGTGCCAGCAGAGAATGGACTGACCTCTATGGCTACACCTTC. The chain combines TRBV7-9 with TRBJ1-2; D unresolved. CDR1 and CDR2 from the germline V gene are SEHNR and FQNEAQ (reference sequence). V shed 6 bases and J shed 4 bases, with 15 bases lying between them. The CDR3 runs to 14 residues.

The rearrangement links TRBV7-3 to TRBJ2-7; D is possibly TRBD2 (6 bases). CDR3 length equals 16 residues. Trimming removed 0 bases from V and 6 bases from J, with 18 bases in between. The germline V gene has CDR1 SGHTA and CDR2 FQGTGA. CDR3 nucleotide sequence: TGTGCCAGCAGCTTAACGCCCGCGGGGTTGGGCTTCGAGCAGTACTTC. Translating it yields CASSLTPAGLGFEQYF. Combining the CDR3 with reference TRBV7-3 and TRBJ2-7 gives the whole variable domain GAGVSQTPSNKVTEKGKYVELRCDPISGHTALYWYRQSLGQGPEFLIYFQGTGAADDSGLPNDRFFAVRPEGSVSTLKIQRTERGDSAVYLCASSLTPAGLGFEQYFGPGTRLTVT.

The rearrangement links TRBV28 to TRBJ1-1; D may be TRBD1 (6 bases). This CDR3 has 15 amino acids. V was clipped by 3 bases and J by 6 bases, with 17 bases between them. CDR1 and CDR2 (germline): MDHEN, SYDVKM. CDR3 region: CASSLGTTMAAEAFF. DNA for the CDR3: TGTGCCAGCAGTTTGGGGACAACTATGGCGGCTGAAGCTTTCTTT.

Here the CDR3 DNA reads TGCAGCGTCGTTAACAGGGGTTCCGAGCAGTACTTC. Its protein is CSVVNRGSEQYF. The rearrangement joins TRBV29-1 to TRBJ2-7; 7 bases are shared with TRBD1. Germline V gives CDR1 SQVTM, CDR2 ANQGSEA. The CDR3 loop spans 12 amino acids. V trimming: 6 bases; J trimming: 6 bases; junction bases outside the gene matches: 8.

The chain recombines TRBV7-2 with TRBJ1-1; tentatively, D is TRBD1 (5 bases). V lost 5 bases, J lost 3 bases, and 16 bases lay in between. Germline CDR1 reads SGHTA; CDR2 reads FQGNSA. This CDR3 region has 15 residues. The CDR3 bases are TGTGCCAGCAGCCCTGACCGCGGGGGGTACACTGAAGCTTTCTTT. This gives the protein CASSPDRGGYTEAFF. Together with reference TRBV7-2 and TRBJ1-1, the CDR3 gives the full variable domain: GAGVSQSPSNKVTEKGKDVELRCDPISGHTALYWYRQSLGQGLEFLIYFQGNSAPDKSGLPSDRFSAERTGGSVSTLTIQRTQQEDSAVYLCASSPDRGGYTEAFFGQGTRLTVV.

The rearrangement joins TRBV12-5 to TRBJ1-3; D not certain. Germline V gene sequence: CDR1 LGHNT, CDR2 FRNRAP. The CDR3 covers 16 residues. The germline V and J ends were trimmed by 7 bases and 0 bases, with 16 bases remaining between them. CDR3 region: CASAVGGYGSGNTIYF. The CDR3 region has the DNA TGTGCTAGTGCCGTCGGAGGGTATGGCTCTGGAAACACCATATATTTT.

This chain links TRBV27 with TRBJ2-3; D gene ambiguous. V lost 6 bases and J lost 4, with 11 bases in between. The CDR3 consists of 13 residues. Germline CDR1 MNHEY, CDR2 SMNVEV (reference sequence). The CDR3 DNA follows: TGTGCCAGCAGACAGAATTCACCAGATACGCAGTATTTT. Translated, it gives CASRQNSPDTQYF.

The rearrangement joins TRBV9 to TRBJ1-6, with D possibly matching TRBD1 (5 bases). The CDR3 consists of 13 residues. V was shortened by 2 bases and J by 11 bases, with 11 bases between the two germline ends. Germline V gives CDR1 SGDLS, CDR2 YYNGEE. In DNA form, the CDR3 reads TGTGCCAGCAGCGTCGGGGGGGGAGCACCCCTCCACTTT. Translation: CASSVGGGAPLHF.

This chain joins TRBV15 and TRBJ2-2, with D tentatively TRBD1 (5 bases). V lost 1 base, J lost 5 bases, and 11 bases lay in between. Germline V gene data show CDR1 as LNHNV and CDR2 as YYDKDF (reference sequence). CDR3 length: 15 residues. In DNA, the CDR3 is TGTGCCACCAGCAGAGTGGCAGGGTCTACCGGGGAGCTGTTTTTT. Translating gives CATSRVAGSTGELFF.